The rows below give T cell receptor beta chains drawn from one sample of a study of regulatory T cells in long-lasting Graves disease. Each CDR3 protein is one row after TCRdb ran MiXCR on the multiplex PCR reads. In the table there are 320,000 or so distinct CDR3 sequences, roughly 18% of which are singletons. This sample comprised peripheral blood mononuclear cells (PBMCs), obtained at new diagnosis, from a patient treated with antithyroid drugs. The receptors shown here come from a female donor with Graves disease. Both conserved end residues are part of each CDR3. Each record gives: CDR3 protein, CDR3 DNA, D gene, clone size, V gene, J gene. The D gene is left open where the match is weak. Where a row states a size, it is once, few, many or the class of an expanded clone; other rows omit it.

CASSDTRVYNEQFF	TGTGCCAGCAGCGATACAAGGGTTTACAATGAGCAGTTCTTC	-	many	TRBV6-1	TRBJ2-1
CATGHTSYEQYF	TGTGCCACTGGACATACCTCCTACGAGCAGTACTTC	-	many	TRBV10-3	TRBJ2-7
CASSRRQGDTQYF	TGTGCCAGTAGTAGGCGACAGGGAGATACGCAGTATTTT	TRBD1	many	TRBV19	TRBJ2-3
CAIRPSSSGNTIYF	TGTGCCATCAGGCCCAGTAGCTCTGGAAACACCATATATTTT	-	few	TRBV10-3	TRBJ1-3
CSARVGAGGYSGNTIYF	TGCAGTGCTAGAGTTGGGGCAGGGGGTTACTCTGGAAACACCATATATTTT	TRBD1	many	TRBV20-1	TRBJ1-3
CASSDSGSFTDTQYF	TGCGCCAGCAGTGATAGCGGGAGTTTCACAGATACGCAGTATTTT	TRBD2	many	TRBV5-1	TRBJ2-3
CAGSGASDSGRAPDTQYF	TGTGCCGGCAGCGGGGCGTCGGATAGCGGGAGGGCCCCAGATACGCAGTATTTT	TRBD2	few	TRBV7-8	TRBJ2-3
CASSLVLAADTQYF	TGCGCCAGCAGCTTGGTTCTAGCGGCGGATACGCAGTATTTT	TRBD2	many	TRBV5-1	TRBJ2-3
CASSLRASGSIYNEQFF	TGTGCCAGCAGCCTTCGGGCTAGCGGGAGTATATACAATGAGCAGTTCTTC	TRBD2	many	TRBV11-2	TRBJ2-1
CASSLLRDSPYEQYF	TGTGCCAGCAGTCTCCTCCGGGACAGCCCATACGAGCAGTACTTC	TRBD1	many	TRBV28	TRBJ2-7
CASSPSGWTGHYGYTF	TGTGCCAGCAGCCCTAGCGGGTGGACAGGGCACTATGGCTACACCTTC	TRBD1	-	TRBV7-9	TRBJ1-2
CASPKPGLEGAGELFF	TGTGCCAGCCCAAAACCGGGACTCGAAGGGGCCGGGGAGCTGTTTTTT	-	few	TRBV19	TRBJ2-2
CASSPRPNEQFF	TGTGCCAGCAGTCCACGGCCCAATGAGCAGTTCTTC	-	-	TRBV28	TRBJ2-1
CASSEGGTNTEAFF	TGTGCCAGCAGTGAAGGGGGGACGAACACTGAAGCTTTCTTT	-	many	TRBV6-1	TRBJ1-1
CASSLEGAPNRSGDYGYTF	TGTGCCAGCAGCTTAGAAGGGGCCCCGAACAGGAGTGGTGACTATGGCTACACCTTC	-	few	TRBV11-3	TRBJ1-2
CASSQGQGWEQYF	TGTGCCAGCAGCCAGGGACAGGGATGGGAGCAGTACTTC	TRBD1	many	TRBV13	TRBJ2-7
CSVGRGLAEQKAFF	TGCAGCGTTGGAAGGGGATTGGCTGAACAAAAAGCTTTCTTT	-	many	TRBV29-1	TRBJ1-1
CASSLGGLADLTDTQYF	TGTGCCAGCAGCTTAGGGGGACTAGCGGACCTCACAGATACGCAGTATTTT	TRBD2	many	TRBV7-8	TRBJ2-3
CASSYLTPGTGVNQPQHF	TGTGCCAGCAGTTACTTGACCCCCGGGACAGGGGTCAATCAGCCCCAGCATTTT	TRBD1	many	TRBV6-2/TRBV6-3	TRBJ1-5
CASSFRGRDQPQHF	TGTGCCAGCAGCTTCCGGGGTCGAGATCAGCCCCAGCATTTT	-	many	TRBV7-2	TRBJ1-5
CATSDYGAGPLPDTQYF	TGTGCCACCAGTGATTACGGGGCGGGGCCTCTACCAGATACGCAGTATTTT	-	-	TRBV24-1	TRBJ2-3
CSGDGETQYF	TGCAGCGGGGACGGGGAGACCCAGTACTTC	-	many	TRBV29-1	TRBJ2-5
CAWSVYGLAGSPSEQYF	TGTGCCTGGAGTGTATATGGTCTAGCGGGGTCCCCCTCCGAGCAGTACTTC	TRBD2	few	TRBV30	TRBJ2-7
CASTPSGSSYEQYF	TGTGCCAGCACCCCTAGCGGGAGCTCCTACGAGCAGTACTTC	TRBD2	many	TRBV28	TRBJ2-7
CASKTRETQYF	TGTGCCAGCAAGACAAGAGAGACCCAGTACTTC	-	many	TRBV27	TRBJ2-5
CAISESRGTSGKQETQYF	TGTGCCATCAGTGAGTCCCGAGGGACTAGCGGGAAGCAAGAGACCCAGTACTTC	TRBD2	many	TRBV10-3	TRBJ2-5
CASHNYRGGDTEAFF	TGTGCCAGCCACAATTACCGGGGGGGTGACACTGAAGCTTTCTTT	-	many	TRBV27	TRBJ1-1
CASSLEQLNNSPLHF	TGCGCCAGCAGCTTGGAACAGCTAAATAATTCACCCCTCCACTTT	-	many	TRBV5-1	TRBJ1-6
CASSIGTSGRTDTQYF	TGTGCCAGCAGTATCGGGACTAGCGGGAGGACAGATACGCAGTATTTT	TRBD2	-	TRBV28	TRBJ2-3